Detailed here is one T cell receptor beta chain. Its specificity is unknown. The repertoire was sequenced with immunoSEQ multiplex PCR; TCRdb's copy has only in-frame clones and lacks some. The sample records around 120,000 clones, 85% to 90% being singletons. The data derive from a study of T cell responses to AZD1222 COVID-19 vaccine. Whole-study context: Pooling was applied to second doses at about 4 or about 12 weeks.

Study-level results: Spike as a whole was targeted by vaccine-associated CD4 TCRs, dominant at 160-218 and 743-854. Baseline seropositivity characterized only a handful of AZD1222 recipients. Donor demographics were predominantly white British with a female majority; clonal diversity may be underestimated.

The sequence came from an adult in good health. The specimen was peripheral blood, collected on day 0 of AZD1222 vaccination.

The CDR3, as DNA: TGTGCCAGCAGTTACTCTCGGGTTTTAAGGTTTGGCTACACCTTC. This encodes CASSYSRVLRFGYTF. The genes are TRBV6-5 and TRBJ1-2; D unresolved. CDR1 is MNHEY and CDR2 is SVGAGI in the germline V gene. CDR3 length equals 15 residues. The V end lost 0 bases, the J end lost 7 bases, and 15 bases lay between the germline ends.